These 10 T cell receptor beta chains came from one sample sequenced in a study of T cells in Graves' hyperthyroidism and ophthalmopathy. What was amplified from RNA transcripts were TCR beta CDR3 regions. TCR CDR3 regions were first amplified by RT-PCR with HTBI primers. TCRdb called the multiplex PCR reads again in MiXCR, with one record for every CDR3 protein. The table shows about 350,000 distinct CDR3 sequences, with less than 20% occurring only once. What was sequenced was blood. Receptor source: a woman in her thirties or forties with Graves' ophthalmopathy.

This clonotype was detected many times. The V gene is TRBV12-3 or TRBV12-4, the J gene TRBJ2-5; D might be TRBD2 (6 bases). V was cut by 5 bases and J by 6 bases, with 16 bases left in between. The CDR3 spans 14 residues. The CDR3 here is CASSRRAREQTQYF. Here the CDR3 DNA reads TGTGCCAGCAGTAGGAGGGCCCGCGAGCAGACCCAGTACTTC.

This clonotype occurred many times. The rearrangement uses TRBV18 and TRBJ1-2; no firm D call. Trimming shortened V by 3 bases and J by 6 bases, and 11 bases separated the two germline ends. CDR1 KGHSH and CDR2 LQKENI come from the germline V gene. The CDR3 covers 13 residues. The CDR3 region has the DNA TGTGCCAGCTCACCGAGGGTTACGGATGGCTACACCTTC. Encoded protein: CASSPRVTDGYTF.

This clonotype was picked up many times. The genes are TRBV28 and TRBJ2-7; D not certain. V was shortened by 4 bases and J by 1 base, with 11 bases between the two germline ends. From germline, CDR1 is MDHEN and CDR2 SYDVKM. The length of the CDR3 is 14 residues. CDR3 sequence (DNA): TGTGCCAGCAGTTCCGCCGGGTTATCCTACGAGCAGTACTTC. Translation: CASSSAGLSYEQYF.

Many counts were recorded for this clonotype. This sequence joins TRBV4-2 and TRBJ1-1; D ambiguous. Germline CDR1 is LGHNA and CDR2 is YNFKEQ. This CDR3 has 13 amino acids. V gave up 0 bases and J gave up 10 bases, with 12 bases separating them. This CDR3 is CASSQDTMTVAFF. DNA of the CDR3: TGTGCCAGCAGCCAAGATACCATGACGGTAGCTTTCTTT.

The chain joins TRBV11-2 to TRBJ2-2; 7 nucleotides align to TRBD1. The CDR3 totals 14 residues. Per germline, CDR1 SGHAT and CDR2 FQNNGV. The ends lost 5 bases at V and 4 bases at J; junction bases unmatched: 4. The CDR3 DNA reads as TGTGCCAGCAGCATGGGGACAGCCACCGGGGAGCTGTTTTTT. Residues: CASSMGTATGELFF. Filled out from reference TRBV11-2 and TRBJ2-2, the complete variable domain reads EAGVAQSPRYKIIEKRQSVAFWCNPISGHATLYWYQQILGQGPKLLIQFQNNGVVDDSQLPKDRFSAERLKGVDSTLKIQPAKLEDSAVYLCASSMGTATGELFFGEGSRLTVL.

This CDR3 is CSVQADTEDYEQYF. DNA of the CDR3: TGCAGCGTTCAAGCCGACACTGAGGATTACGAGCAGTACTTC. The chain couples TRBV29-1 to TRBJ2-7; D unresolved. The CDR3 is 14 residues long. V was pared by 5 bases and J by 4 bases, with 18 bases between. The germline V gene has CDR1 SQVTM and CDR2 ANQGSEA.

This clonotype was counted many times. The rearrangement joins TRBV6-1 to TRBJ2-7; D call uncertain. There are 12 residues in the CDR3. Germline CDR1 MNHNS, CDR2 SASEGT. The ends were cut back, 7 bases at V and 6 bases at J, with 13 bases in the middle. CDR3 amino acids: CASKRNGVEQYF. CDR3 sequence (DNA): TGTGCCAGCAAGAGAAATGGGGTCGAGCAGTACTTC.

There are many counts of this clonotype. This chain uses TRBV6-1 with TRBJ2-1, with 8 bases fitting TRBD1. Germline values: CDR1 MNHNS, CDR2 SASEGT. The J segment lost 12 bases and the V segment lost 4 bases, leaving 2 bases of the junction unmatched. This CDR3 contains 11 residues. The CDR3, as DNA: TGTGCCAGCAGTGCAACAGGGGGGCAGTTCTTC. Protein product: CASSATGGQFF.

In its sample, this clonotype was seen many times. The rearrangement joins TRBV29-1 to TRBJ2-7, with D perhaps matching TRBD1 or TRBD2 (5 bases each). V lost 5 bases and J 1 base, leaving 18 bases between the germline ends. The CDR3 loop spans 15 amino acids. Germline V lookup: CDR1 SQVTM, CDR2 ANQGSEA. The CDR3 reads CSVKGVRLASYEQYF. DNA of the CDR3: TGCAGCGTTAAAGGGGTGAGGCTAGCATCCTACGAGCAGTACTTC.

This clonotype was seen repeatedly, ten times or more. The rearrangement uses TRBV27 and TRBJ2-7; D is tentatively TRBD1 or TRBD2 (5 bases each). Germline assignment: CDR1 MNHEY and CDR2 SMNVEV (reference sequence). This CDR3 spans 15 amino acids. Trimming removed 5 bases from V and 3 bases from J, with 17 bases in between. DNA for the CDR3: TGTGCCAGCAGTGCCTCCGGGACGTCTGGCTACGAGCAGTACTTC. This encodes CASSASGTSGYEQYF.